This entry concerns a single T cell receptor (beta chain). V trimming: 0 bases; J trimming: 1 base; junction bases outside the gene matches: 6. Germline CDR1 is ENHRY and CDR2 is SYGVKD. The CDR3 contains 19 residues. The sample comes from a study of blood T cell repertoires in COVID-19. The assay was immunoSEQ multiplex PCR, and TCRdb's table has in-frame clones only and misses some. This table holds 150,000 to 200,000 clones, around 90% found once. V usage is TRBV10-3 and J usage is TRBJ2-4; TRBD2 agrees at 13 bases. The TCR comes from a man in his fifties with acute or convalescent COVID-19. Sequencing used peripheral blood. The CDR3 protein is CAISESSTSGRGAKNIQYF. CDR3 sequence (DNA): TGTGCCATCAGTGAGTCGAGCACTAGCGGGAGGGGGGCCAAAAACATTCAGTACTTC.